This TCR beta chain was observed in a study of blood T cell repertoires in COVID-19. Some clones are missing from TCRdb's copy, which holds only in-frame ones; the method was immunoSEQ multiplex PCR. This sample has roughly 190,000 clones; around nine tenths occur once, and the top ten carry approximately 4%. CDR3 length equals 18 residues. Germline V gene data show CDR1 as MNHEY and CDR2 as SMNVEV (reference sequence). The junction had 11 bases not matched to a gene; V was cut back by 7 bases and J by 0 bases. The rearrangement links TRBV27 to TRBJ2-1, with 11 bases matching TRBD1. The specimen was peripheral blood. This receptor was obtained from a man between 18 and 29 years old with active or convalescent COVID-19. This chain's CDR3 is CASKPGQGVISSYNEQFF. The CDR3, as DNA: TGTGCCAGCAAACCGGGACAGGGGGTAATTAGCTCCTACAATGAGCAGTTCTTC.